Described below is a single TCR beta chain sequence and its context. Its antigen remains unidentified. This record belongs to a study of Graves' ophthalmopathy and Graves' hyperthyroidism. Whole-study results and caveats: Sensitivity of 60% to 71% and specificity of approximately 72% were achieved by the model that predicted ophthalmopathy progression.

As the template, RNA transcripts were used to amplify TCR beta CDR3 regions. The library came from an HTBI-primed first-round RT-PCR and a second-round multiplex PCR. Each CDR3 protein gets one entry after TCRdb re-called the multiplex PCR reads with MiXCR. In the table there are over 150,000 distinct CDR3 sequences, less than 45% of which are singletons. Germline CDR1 SGHVS, CDR2 FQNEAQ. The length of the CDR3 is 12 residues. Trimming took 6 bases from V and 10 from J, leaving 15 bases between them. The sequenced sample consisted of peripheral blood. This sequence originates from a woman aged 40 to 50 with Graves' ophthalmopathy. V usage is TRBV7-8 and J usage is TRBJ1-1; tentatively, D is TRBD1 (5 bases). CDR3 in amino acids: CASRTTQGRAFF. The CDR3 DNA reads TGTGCCAGCAGGACGACGCAGGGACGAGCTTTCTTT.